The T cell receptor beta chain under discussion was sequenced for a study of OX40 agonist ivuxolimab in advanced cancers. For the wider study: The costimulatory receptor OX40 (CD134) was targeted by ivuxolimab, a fully human IgG2 agonistic monoclonal antibody. Intravenous ivuxolimab was administered to patients every 2 weeks at six dose levels: 0.01, 0.1, 0.3, 1.5, 3 and 10 mg/kg. Of the roughly 53 patients in dose escalation, some 20 had hepatocellular carcinoma, some 15 had melanoma, 9 had renal cell carcinoma and 9 had head and neck cancer. A male proportion of roughly 80% and a mean age of approximately 60 years, ranging from roughly 23 to 85, were recorded for the dose-escalation cohort. Prior anti-PD-1, anti-PD-L1 or anti-CTLA-4 therapy was permitted, and about two fifths of dose-escalation patients had received checkpoint inhibitors. Three dose-escalation patients achieved partial responses, one with hepatocellular carcinoma and two with cutaneous melanoma. Peripheral TCRbeta sequencing aimed to test whether ivuxolimab altered TCR sequence diversity and caused clonal T-cell expansion. The paper reports the monotherapy dose-escalation portion (N of about 47 patients) of the phase I ivuxolimab trial. What the authors observed across the whole study: In partial responders in the 0.1-3.0 mg/kg groups, normalized peripheral clonal expansion was found to be among the lowest, especially among CD8+ T cells. Antigen specificity was not determined for the clonally expanded peripheral T cells. On average, CD8+ T cells showed more expanded clones than CD4+ T cells after ivuxolimab. Clonal expansion of both CD4+ and CD8+ blood T cells was observed from baseline to week 6 at doses 0.1 to 3.0 mg/kg. Low levels of normalized T-cell clonal expansion were also seen in some nonresponding patients.

To sequence the TCRbeta CDR3 region, genomic DNA was isolated from the sorted cells. The immunoSEQ Assay was used to sequence the TCRbeta CDR3 regions. TCRdb stores this immuneACCESS table with in-frame sequences only. Part of the clones is absent; in the studies checked, under half of the shortfall reflects unresolved V genes, and no reason is known for the rest. The sample table contains about 95,000 clones; only one count was recorded for roughly 89% of them. The ten largest clonotypes hold around 0.34% of the sample. The CDR3 goes from the cysteine to the phenylalanine over 16 residues. Solely the CDR3 DNA is kept, with 48 bases framed from the first base. Per the germline V gene, SGDLS is the CDR1 and YYNGEE is the CDR2. V has 0 bases trimmed and J has 4 bases trimmed; junction bases matching no gene number 5. The trial excluded patients who had a history of autoimmune disease or were on systemic immunosuppression. Peripheral blood for TCR sequencing was collected from all dose cohorts at baseline, on cycle 4 day 1, and on cycle 7 day 1. Samples were obtained from an open-label, multicenter, first-in-human phase I dose-escalation trial of ivuxolimab. The trial enrolled adults with locally advanced or metastatic head and neck squamous cell, hepatocellular, melanoma or renal cell carcinoma. CD4+ and CD8+ T cells were sorted separately from peripheral blood before TCR sequencing.

As for this clone: Its antigen specificity is not known. Per-nucleotide qualities are absent, and no much larger clonotype sits a single base away.

This chain joins TRBV9 to TRBJ1-1, with 11 middle bases fitting TRBD1. This clonotype was obtained from an adult with an advanced solid tumor such as melanoma, head and neck, liver or kidney cancer. Source: CD4+ or CD8+ T cells sorted from blood, taken in a trial of the OX40 agonist ivuxolimab. The CDR3: CASSVDGQGAGTEAFF. The base sequence is TGTGCCAGCAGCGTAGACGGACAGGGGGCAGGCACTGAAGCTTTCTTT.